A selection of T cell receptor beta chains follows, all from one sample in a study of blood T cell repertoires in COVID-19. This table comes from immunoSEQ multiplex PCR, and its TCRdb copy is limited to in-frame clones, with some not included. Altogether about 140,000 clones are present, roughly nine tenths being singletons, with the ten largest covering approximately 2.8%. Sequenced material: peripheral blood. These receptors came from a woman aged 60-75 years with active COVID-19. CDR3s include the opening cysteine and the closing phenylalanine or tryptophan. A D gene is named only where the DNA matches it firmly.

j_call d_call v_call cdr3_nt cdr3_aa
TRBJ2-5 - TRBV30 TGTGCCTGGAGTTTCCTTTTACAGGGCAGAGGGGAGACCCAGTACTTC CAWSFLLQGRGETQYF
TRBJ2-5 TRBD2 TRBV7-2 TGTGCCAGCAGCACCACAGCGGGAGTGGGAGAGACCCAGTACTTC CASSTTAGVGETQYF
TRBJ1-1 TRBD1 TRBV18 TGTGCCAGCTCACCGGGACAGGGAAAAGTAAACACTGAAGCTTTCTTT CASSPGQGKVNTEAFF
TRBJ1-3 TRBD1 TRBV6-2/TRBV6-3 TGTGCCAGCAGTTCGGGACAGCCGGGAAACACCATATATTTT CASSSGQPGNTIYF
TRBJ2-1 - TRBV2 TGTGCCAGCAGCCCCGCACTGGATGAGCAGTTCTTC CASSPALDEQFF
TRBJ1-2 - TRBV11-1 TGTGCCAGCAGCCCCACTGATAACTATGGCTACACCTTC CASSPTDNYGYTF
TRBJ1-1 - TRBV19 TGTGCCAGTAGTTCTGGGTGGGGGGTGAACACTGAAGCTTTCTTT CASSSGWGVNTEAFF
TRBJ2-3 - TRBV28 TGTGCCAGCAGTTCCCATTCCTCGGGCACAGATACGCAGTATTTT CASSSHSSGTDTQYF
TRBJ2-2 TRBD1 TRBV18 TGTGCCAGCTCCGGACAGGGCTGGGACACCGGGGAGCTGTTTTTT CASSGQGWDTGELFF
TRBJ1-4 - TRBV10-1 TGCGCCAGCAGTACCCTGTCAGGGGTGGGTGAAAAACTGTTTTTT CASSTLSGVGEKLFF
TRBJ1-2 TRBD1 TRBV19 TGTGCCAGTAGTATCGGGGACAGGGGGCTTGGCTACACCTTC CASSIGDRGLGYTF
TRBJ2-3 TRBD2 TRBV4-1 TGCGCCAGCAGCCAAGATACCAGCGGGAGGGGCAGCACAGATACGCAGTATTTT CASSQDTSGRGSTDTQYF
TRBJ2-3 TRBD2 TRBV10-1 TGCGCCAGCAGCGTAAAAACCGAAGCGGGGTGCACAGATACGCAGTATTTT CASSVKTEAGCTDTQYF